Listed here are 28 T cell receptor beta chains from one sample, sequenced in a study of OX40 agonist ivuxolimab in advanced cancers. TCRdb's table, derived via immunoSEQ multiplex PCR, lists solely in-frame clones and lacks some. The sample holds approximately 69,000 clones, roughly 93% seen once. This sample comprised CD4+ or CD8+ T cells sorted from blood, obtained in a trial of the OX40 agonist ivuxolimab. The receptors stem from an adult with an advanced solid tumor such as melanoma, head and neck, liver or kidney cancer.

This chain links TRBV4-1 with TRBJ1-1, with a possible D match to TRBD1 (5 bases). CDR3 length: 15 residues. The V end was cut by 4 bases, the J end by 5 bases, with 17 bases between. In germline, CDR1 is MGHRA, CDR2 YSYEKL. In DNA form, the CDR3 reads TGCGCCAGCAGCCCAGAGGGCAGGGTTGGGACTGAAGCTTTCTTT. Translating gives CASSPEGRVGTEAFF.

J is TRBJ2-7 and V is TRBV19; D is perhaps TRBD1 (5 bases). Germline CDR1 is LNHDA and CDR2 is SQIVND (reference sequence). This CDR3 comprises 14 residues. V was trimmed by 3 bases and J by 1 base, leaving 10 bases between them. CDR3 amino acids: CASSMSDTSYEQYF. Here the CDR3 DNA reads TGTGCCAGTAGTATGTCGGACACATCCTACGAGCAGTACTTC.

This chain connects TRBV7-9 to TRBJ1-1; no firm D call. The CDR3 is made up of 12 amino acids. The ends were cut back, 0 bases at V and 8 bases at J, with 7 bases in the middle. CDR1 is SEHNR, CDR2 FQNEAQ, per germline (reference sequence). CDR3 sequence: CASSLAIREAFF. CDR3 DNA: TGTGCCAGCAGCTTAGCGATCAGAGAAGCTTTCTTT.

V is TRBV9 and J is TRBJ2-1; 12 bases agree with TRBD2. CDR1 is SGDLS and CDR2 is YYNGEE in the germline V gene. The V and J ends lost 5 bases and 7 bases, in that order; junction bases with no gene match: 13. CDR3 length: 17 amino acids. CDR3 DNA: TGTGCCAGCAGTCGACCTACTAGCGGGGGGAGGCTAAATGAGCAGTTCTTC. Its translation is CASSRPTSGGRLNEQFF.

This chain links TRBV10-3 with TRBJ2-7; D perhaps matches TRBD2 (6 bases). The V gene's germline CDR1 is ENHRY and CDR2 SYGVKD. The CDR3 totals 14 residues. V was shortened by 2 bases and J by 4 bases, with 12 bases between the two germline ends. CDR3 loop: CAISEVGGLYEQYF. CDR3 DNA sequence: TGTGCCATCAGTGAGGTGGGGGGTCTTTACGAGCAGTACTTC.

V and J are TRBV5-5 and TRBJ1-2, with 8 bases aligning to TRBD1. V was pared by 0 bases and J by 4 bases, with 5 bases of the junction left unmatched. Per germline, CDR1 SGHKS and CDR2 YYEKEE (reference sequence). This CDR3 contains 15 residues. CDR3 DNA: TGTGCCAGCAGCTTGGGGACAGGGTTAATCTATGGCTACACCTTC. This translates into CASSLGTGLIYGYTF. The entire variable domain, with the rest obtained from reference TRBV5-5 and TRBJ1-2, is as follows: DAGVTQSPTHLIKTRGQQVTLRCSPISGHKSVSWYQQVLGQGPQFIFQYYEKEERGRGNFPDRFSARQFPNYSSELNVNALLLGDSALYLCASSLGTGLIYGYTFGSGTRLTVV.

V and J are TRBV30 and TRBJ2-7, with D unclear. The germline V gene encodes CDR1 GTSNPN and CDR2 SVGIG (reference sequence). CDR3 size: 11 residues. The germline V and J ends were trimmed by 4 bases and 1 base, with 5 bases remaining between them. CDR3 in DNA: TGTGCCTGGAAGAGGTCCTACGAGCAGTACTTC. This encodes CAWKRSYEQYF.

V is TRBV6-5 and J is TRBJ2-2, with D tentatively TRBD1 (5 bases). CDR1 and CDR2 from the germline V gene are MNHEY and SVGAGI. Trimming shortened V by 8 bases and J by 4 bases, and 8 bases separated the two germline ends. This CDR3 has 12 amino acids. The CDR3 spells CASSQGTGELFF. In DNA, the CDR3 is TGTGCCAGCTCCCAGGGCACCGGGGAGCTGTTTTTT.

The rearrangement uses TRBV27 and TRBJ2-5; 9 bases align to TRBD2. The V and J ends lost 2 bases and 5 bases, in that order; junction bases with no gene match: 6. There are 15 residues in the CDR3. The V gene's germline CDR1 is MNHEY and CDR2 SMNVEV (reference sequence). This CDR3 reads CASSLAGGLFETQYF. CDR3 nucleotide sequence: TGTGCCAGCAGTTTAGCGGGAGGGTTGTTTGAGACCCAGTACTTC.

In its sample, this clone was seen once. The chain combines TRBV2 with TRBJ1-6, with D uncertain. Trimming took 9 bases from V and 5 from J, leaving 11 bases between them. Germline lookup yields CDR1 SNHLY and CDR2 FYNNEI. The CDR3 is 13 residues long. The CDR3 protein is CASLGANNSPLHF. In DNA form, the CDR3 reads TGTGCCAGTCTCGGAGCTAATAATTCACCCCTCCACTTT.

The V and J genes are TRBV18 and TRBJ2-7; TRBD2 matches at 13 bases. CDR3 size: 17 residues. Per germline, CDR1 KGHSH and CDR2 LQKENI. The J segment lost 7 bases and the V segment lost 2 bases, leaving 11 bases of the junction unmatched. The CDR3 here is CASSPKGTSGTPREQYF. In DNA, the CDR3 is TGTGCCAGCTCACCAAAAGGGACTAGCGGGACTCCGCGGGAGCAGTACTTC.

Only one count was recorded for this clone. Here the CDR3 DNA reads TGCGCCAGCAGCCAAGATGGGGGCTGGGGGGAGCTGTTTTTT. Its protein product is CASSQDGGWGELFF. The chain combines TRBV4-1 with TRBJ2-2; a possible D gene is TRBD1 (6 bases). Deletions cut 0 bases from V and 8 bases from J, with 10 bases between. CDR3 length: 14 amino acids. Germline loops: CDR1 MGHRA, CDR2 YSYEKL.

The count of this clone is one. The chain couples TRBV6-5 to TRBJ2-7, with TRBD1 identical over 9 bases. J was trimmed by 6 bases and V by 4 bases; bases with no gene match: 7. This CDR3 contains 14 residues. CDR1 is MNHEY, CDR2 SVGAGI, per germline. The CDR3 loop reads CASSLQGAYGEQYF. CDR3 coding DNA: TGTGCCAGCAGTTTACAGGGGGCTTACGGCGAGCAGTACTTC.

The V and J genes are TRBV4-1 and TRBJ2-7, with no clear D. This CDR3 contains 15 residues. Trimming left V 3 bases short and J 0 bases short, with 12 bases between. Germline CDR1 MGHRA, CDR2 YSYEKL. CDR3 in DNA: TGCGCCAGCAGCCACAGGACGGAGAGCTCCTACGAGCAGTACTTC. It yields the protein CASSHRTESSYEQYF.

In this sample, this clone turned up once. The chain has TRBV29-1 and TRBJ2-1, with 9 bases matching TRBD2. The CDR3 length is 15 residues. Losses at the gene ends were 3 bases for V and 3 bases for J; bases not matched to a gene: 6. The germline V gene encodes CDR1 SQVTM and CDR2 ANQGSEA. The CDR3 is CSVEGTSGRYNEQFF. The CDR3 DNA sequence: TGCAGCGTTGAGGGTACTAGCGGGCGCTACAATGAGCAGTTCTTC.

This CDR3 reads CASSLIGQDIYGYTF. Here the CDR3 DNA reads TGTGCCAGCAGCTTAATAGGGCAGGACATCTATGGCTACACCTTC. The J gene is TRBJ1-2, the V gene TRBV7-9; D is perhaps TRBD1 (5 bases). This CDR3 is built from 15 residues. The germline gives CDR1 SEHNR, CDR2 FQNEAQ (reference sequence). Trimming took 2 bases from V and 4 from J, leaving 14 bases between them.

The gene calls are TRBV15 and TRBJ2-5, with 7 bases fitting TRBD2. The CDR3 covers 13 residues. V lost 8 bases, J lost 5 bases, and 8 bases stayed unmatched. Germline V gives CDR1 LNHNV, CDR2 YYDKDF (reference sequence). CDR3 region: CATHGRTHETQYF. Here the CDR3 DNA reads TGTGCCACCCACGGGAGGACCCATGAGACCCAGTACTTC.

The V gene is TRBV7-9, the J gene TRBJ1-1; D is perhaps TRBD1 (5 bases). This CDR3 has 13 amino acids. In germline, CDR1 is SEHNR, CDR2 FQNEAQ (reference sequence). Trimming removed 5 bases at V and 1 base at J, with 8 bases between. CDR3 amino acids: CASSGTENTEAFF. The CDR3, as DNA: TGTGCCAGCAGCGGGACCGAGAACACTGAAGCTTTCTTT.

The chain employs TRBV4-2 and TRBJ2-7; 7 positions agree with TRBD2. The germline CDR1 and CDR2 sequences are LGHNA and YNFKEQ. The CDR3 totals 14 residues. Trimming cost V 4 bases and J 4 bases; bases outside gene matches: 7. The CDR3 here is CASSPGRGGYEQYF. CDR3 DNA: TGTGCCAGCAGCCCAGGGAGGGGCGGGTACGAGCAGTACTTC.

The genes are TRBV19 and TRBJ2-7; TRBD1 is a possible D gene (6 bases). Germline values: CDR1 LNHDA, CDR2 SQIVND (reference sequence). The CDR3 sequence is 13 residues long. V lost 3 bases and J 6 bases, leaving 12 bases between the germline ends. The CDR3 coding sequence is TGTGCCAGTAGTATCATTTCAGGGGTCGAGCAGTACTTC. Its translation is CASSIISGVEQYF.

The chain combines TRBV10-2 with TRBJ1-6, with D possibly matching TRBD1 (6 bases). V lost 6 bases and J 0 bases, leaving 12 bases between the germline ends. CDR3 length: 16 amino acids. From germline, CDR1 is WSHSY and CDR2 SAAADI. The CDR3 region has the DNA TGCGCCAGCAGCCCCGGACAGATCTCCTATAATTCACCCCTCCACTTT. Encoded protein: CASSPGQISYNSPLHF.

Worth noting for this clone: No DNA is shown, since the ends of the CDR3 on it are uncertain; the CDR3 is the one TCRdb lists. The rearrangement joins TRBV28 to TRBJ1-1; the table's D call, TRBD1, was not checked against the DNA. Per germline, CDR1 MDHEN and CDR2 SYDVKM. The CDR3 numbers 14 amino acids, ends counted. The chain's CDR3 is CASSRETGVPEAFF.

This rearrangement joins TRBV6-5 to TRBJ1-2; unclear D gene. Trimming cost V 0 bases and J 8 bases, with 13 bases left between them. Looked up from germline, CDR1 is MNHEY and CDR2 is SVGAGI. This CDR3 has 14 amino acids. CDR3 bases: TGTGCCAGCAGTTACTCACCCCGGAGTACGGGCTACACCTTC. Its translation: CASSYSPRSTGYTF.

The rearrangement links TRBV2 to TRBJ2-1; TRBD1 or TRBD2 may be the D gene (5 bases each). The CDR3 runs 13 residues. Trimming removed 1 base from V and 9 bases from J, with 10 bases in between. Germline V lookup: CDR1 SNHLY, CDR2 FYNNEI. In DNA form, the CDR3 reads TGTGCCAGCAGTGAAGGGTGGGGGAGTGAGCAGTTCTTC. As protein: CASSEGWGSEQFF. The full variable domain, completed using reference TRBV2 and TRBJ2-1, is EPEVTQTPSHQVTQMGQEVILRCVPISNHLYFYWYRQILGQKVEFLVSFYNNEISEKSEIFDDQFSVERPDGSNFTLKIRSTKLEDSAMYFCASSEGWGSEQFFGPGTRLTVL.

This chain joins TRBV2 and TRBJ2-1; 14 positions agree with TRBD2. V was clipped by 4 bases and J by 4 bases; unmatched bases: 9. Germline V CDR1 and CDR2: SNHLY, FYNNEI. The CDR3 loop spans 18 amino acids. CDR3 residues: CASSVRTSGRPTYNEQFF. As DNA, the CDR3 is TGTGCCAGCAGTGTGCGGACTAGCGGGAGGCCTACTTACAATGAGCAGTTCTTC.

CDR3 sequence reads: CASSPRVLAGDHEQYF. CDR3 nucleotide sequence: TGCGCCAGCAGCCCGCGGGTCCTAGCGGGAGATCACGAGCAGTACTTC. The J gene is TRBJ2-7, the V gene TRBV4-1; 10 bases are a match to TRBD2. Germline loops: CDR1 MGHRA, CDR2 YSYEKL. Trimming removed 4 bases from V and 5 bases from J; junction bases left unmatched: 11. The CDR3 has 16 amino acids.

The chain carries TRBV7-9 and TRBJ2-5; D remains ambiguous. The germline gives CDR1 SEHNR, CDR2 FQNEAQ (reference sequence). V lost 5 bases and J lost 4, with 11 bases in between. The CDR3 totals 13 residues. The CDR3 spells CASSRTLGETQYF. CDR3 nucleotide sequence: TGTGCCAGCAGCCGGACCCTTGGAGAGACCCAGTACTTC.

The chain employs TRBV9 and TRBJ1-5; TRBD1 aligns across 8 bases. Trimming took 7 bases from V and 3 from J; bases not matched to a gene: 6. Germline V gives CDR1 SGDLS, CDR2 YYNGEE. There are 14 residues in the CDR3. CDR3 in amino acids: CASGTGGNNQPQHF. CDR3 DNA: TGTGCCAGCGGAACAGGGGGAAACAATCAGCCCCAGCATTTT.